Each of the 15 T cell receptor beta chains below was sequenced from the same sample in a study of blood T cells in healthy people across ages. The use of a sample-barcoded 5' primer and a J-beta primer mix characterized a second PCR of roughly 6 to 11 cycles. TCRdb processed the 5' RACE reads anew with MiXCR; each CDR3 protein has one entry. The table lists about 670,000 distinct CDR3 sequences, approximately 52% of them singletons, with about 13% in the top ten. What was sequenced was blood. The receptor source for this set is a woman of 80 years or more in good health.

The V and J genes are TRBV7-2 and TRBJ2-5, with D perhaps matching TRBD1 or TRBD2 (5 bases each). Deletions cut 4 bases from V and 11 bases from J, with 23 bases between. Germline CDR1 is SGHTA and CDR2 is FQGNSA. The CDR3 extends over 15 amino acids. The CDR3 region is CASSSGRIPYSEQYF. As DNA, the CDR3 is TGTGCCAGCAGCTCGGGGCGGATACCCTACAGTGAGCAGTACTTC.

This clonotype was observed a handful of times. One base away lies a much larger clone, so this may be a sequencing read error. CDR3 amino acids: CASSLGTGWNEQYF. The CDR3 nucleotides are TGTGCCAGCAGCCTCGGGACAGGTTGGAATGAGCAGTACTTC. The rearrangement links TRBV5-5 to TRBJ2-5; 8 positions match TRBD1. In germline, CDR1 is SGHKS, CDR2 YYEKEE (reference sequence). The CDR3 spans 14 residues. The V segment lost 4 bases and the J segment 11 bases; nucleotides outside the gene matches: 13.

This sequence joins TRBV18 and TRBJ2-7; D call uncertain. Deletions cut 2 bases from V and 6 bases from J, with 14 bases between. Germline CDR1 is KGHSH and CDR2 is LQKENI. The CDR3 spans 14 residues. The DNA for the CDR3 is TGTGCCAGCTCACCAGGCTTAGTTTCCGGCGAGCAGTACTTC. This sequence encodes CASSPGLVSGEQYF.

With respect to this clonotype: This clone may be a read error of a much larger clone one base away. V and J are TRBV5-1 and TRBJ2-5; D is unclear. Germline values: CDR1 SGHRS, CDR2 YFSETQ. CDR3 length: 13 residues. The CDR3 nucleotides read TGCGCCAGCAGCTCGATGTACCAAGAGACCCGGTACTTC. Translation gives CASSSMYQETRYF.

This clonotype was recorded a few times. The chain combines TRBV14 with TRBJ2-2, with D hard to call. The CDR3 has 16 amino acids. V lost 1 base and J lost 0, with 9 bases in between. Germline lookup yields CDR1 SGHDN and CDR2 FVKESK. The CDR3 spells CASSQGQLANTGELFF. The CDR3 coding sequence is TGTGCCAGCAGCCAAGGCCAGCTCGCGAACACCGGGGAGCTGTTTTTT.

In this sample, this clonotype turned up once. The chain joins TRBV4-2 to TRBJ2-6; 10 bases line up with TRBD2. This CDR3 is built from 18 residues. The V segment lost 3 bases and the J segment 2 bases; nucleotides outside the gene matches: 7. Germline CDR1 is LGHNA and CDR2 is YNFKEQ. This chain's CDR3 is CASSQIAGGTTGANVLTF. The CDR3 DNA follows: TGTGCCAGCAGCCAGATAGCGGGAGGCACCACTGGGGCCAACGTCCTGACTTTC.

This clonotype was found many times. The J gene is TRBJ1-4, the V gene TRBV5-1; D uncertain. V lost 5 bases, J lost 7 bases, and 12 bases lay in between. The CDR3 length is 13 residues. CDR1 is SGHRS and CDR2 is YFSETQ in the germline V gene. Written as DNA, the CDR3 is TGCGCCAGCAGAAGGACGGAGAGTGAAAAACTGTTTTTT. Protein product: CASRRTESEKLFF.

Worth noting for this clonotype: Given a much more abundant clone one base away, this may be a read error. The chain recombines TRBV7-9 with TRBJ2-1, with 7 nucleotides matching TRBD2. Germline values: CDR1 SEHNR, CDR2 FQNEAQ (reference sequence). The length of the CDR3 is 15 residues. The CDR3 DNA reads as TGTGCCGGCAGTCCTGACGGGACTACCTACAATGAGCAGTTCTTC. This codes for CAGSPDGTTYNEQFF.

Only a few counts were recorded for this clonotype. The rearrangement links TRBV20-1 to TRBJ2-3; D remains unclear. Germline lookup yields CDR1 DFQATT and CDR2 SNEGSKA (reference sequence). The CDR3 length is 12 residues. Trimming took 6 bases from V and 3 from J, leaving 10 bases between them. In nucleotides, the CDR3 is TGCAGTGCCTTCCGAACAACAGATACGCAGTATTTT. Amino acid sequence: CSAFRTTDTQYF.

This clonotype was recorded at least ten times. The chain joins TRBV20-1 to TRBJ1-2, with D maybe TRBD1 (6 bases). The CDR3 is made up of 15 amino acids. With 3 bases removed from V and 1 base from J, the gap between germline ends came to 15 bases. Germline V gene data show CDR1 as DFQATT and CDR2 as SNEGSKA (reference sequence). CDR3 residues: CSASALDSVNYGYTF. Written as DNA, the CDR3 is TGCAGTGCTAGCGCCTTGGACAGCGTTAACTATGGCTACACCTTC.

J is TRBJ2-7 and V is TRBV6-1; D tentatively reads TRBD1 or TRBD2 (5 bases each). The CDR3 contains 15 residues. Per the germline V gene, CDR1 is MNHNS and CDR2 is SASEGT. Trimming removed 1 base from V and 0 bases from J, with 10 bases in between. CDR3 nucleotide sequence: TGTGCCAGCAGTGAAGGGGACGTTAGCTCCTACGAGCAGTACTTC. Its translation: CASSEGDVSSYEQYF.

This clonotype appeared once. Being one base from a much bigger clone, this may be a read error. J is TRBJ2-1 and V is TRBV28; D is possibly TRBD1 (5 bases). V gave up 8 bases and J gave up 12 bases, with 17 bases separating them. In germline, CDR1 is MDHEN, CDR2 SYDVKM. This CDR3 has 12 amino acids. CDR3 bases: TGTGCCAGCCACACAACCATAACAGGGCAGTTCTTC. Its protein product is CASHTTITGQFF.

The chain uses TRBV18 and TRBJ2-7, with TRBD2 matching over 12 bases. J gave up 5 bases and V 5 bases, and 7 bases lay outside the gene matches. Germline V gene sequence: CDR1 KGHSH, CDR2 LQKENI. CDR3 length: 15 residues. In DNA form, the CDR3 reads TGTGCCAGCTCAACCCGGACTAGCGGGAATGACGAGCAGTACTTC. It yields the protein CASSTRTSGNDEQYF.

This clonotype was detected many times. CDR3 coding DNA: TGCAGTGCCCCGCAGCGGACAGGGAGAGCAGATACGCAGTATTTT. Amino acids: CSAPQRTGRADTQYF. This chain links TRBV20-1 with TRBJ2-3; TRBD1 aligns across 8 bases. The CDR3 contains 15 residues. V was clipped by 6 bases and J by 4 bases; unmatched bases: 12. Germline CDR1 DFQATT, CDR2 SNEGSKA (reference sequence).

The sample holds a few counts of this clonotype. A much bigger clone sits one base away, suggesting this may be a read error. This chain uses TRBV7-2 with TRBJ2-7; D possibly corresponds to TRBD1 (5 bases). The V gene lost 5 bases and the J gene lost 6 bases, with 17 bases spanning the gap. The CDR3 sequence is 14 residues long. The germline CDR1 and CDR2 sequences are SGHTA and FQGNSA. The CDR3 DNA sequence: TGTGCCAGCAGCGTACTTGGGGCGAAGGGCGAGCAGTACTTC. It codes for CASSVLGAKGEQYF.